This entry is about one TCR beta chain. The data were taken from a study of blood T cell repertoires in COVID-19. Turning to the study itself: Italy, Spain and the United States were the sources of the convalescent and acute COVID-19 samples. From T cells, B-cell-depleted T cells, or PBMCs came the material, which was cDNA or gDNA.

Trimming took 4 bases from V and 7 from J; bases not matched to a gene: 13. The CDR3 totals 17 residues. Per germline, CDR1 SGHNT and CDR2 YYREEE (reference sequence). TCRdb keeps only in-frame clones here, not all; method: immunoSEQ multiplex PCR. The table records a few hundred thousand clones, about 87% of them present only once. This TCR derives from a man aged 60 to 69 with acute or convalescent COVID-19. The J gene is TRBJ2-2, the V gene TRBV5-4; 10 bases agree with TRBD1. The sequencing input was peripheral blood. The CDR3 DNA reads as TGTGCCAGCAGCCTGGTGGGGACAGGGGTCGGCAGCGGGGAGCTGTTTTTT. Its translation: CASSLVGTGVGSGELFF. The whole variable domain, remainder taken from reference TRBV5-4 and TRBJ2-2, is ETGVTQSPTHLIKTRGQQVTLRCSSQSGHNTVSWYQQALGQGPQFIFQYYREEENGRGNFPPRFSGLQFPNYSSELNVNALELDDSALYLCASSLVGTGVGSGELFFGEGSRLTVL.